These T cell receptor beta chains were read from a single sample in a study of chronic HIV infection and antiretroviral therapy. TCRdb re-analysed the 5' RACE reads in MiXCR, keeping a single row per CDR3 protein. The table shows roughly 39,000 distinct CDR3 sequences, with about 8.9% occurring only once. The sequencing input was peripheral blood. These receptors all come from an adult who had HIV and had not received antiretroviral therapy, or was an uninfected healthy control (not recorded which). Both conserved end residues are part of each CDR3. The order of the fields is J gene, V gene, D gene, CDR3 length, clone size, CDR3 protein, CDR3 DNA. The D gene is left open where the match is weak. Only part of the rows carry a size: once, few, many, or a class if the clone is expanded.

J: TRBJ2-6
V: TRBV23-1
D: .
length: 15
size: few
CDR3: CASSLGGPGANVLTF
DNA: TGCGCCAGCAGTCTGGGGGGGCCTGGGGCCAACGTCCTGACTTTC

J: TRBJ2-3
V: TRBV10-3
D: .
length: 15
size: few
CDR3: CAISSRLEVTDTQYF
DNA: TGTGCCATCAGCTCCCGACTGGAAGTCACAGATACGCAGTATTTT

J: TRBJ2-6
V: TRBV20-1
D: .
length: 18
size: many
CDR3: CSARESGEAFSGANVLTF
DNA: TGCAGTGCTAGAGAAAGTGGTGAGGCTTTCTCTGGGGCCAACGTCCTGACTTTC

J: TRBJ1-1
V: TRBV4-1
D: .
length: 16
size: many
CDR3: CASSQVQDPVGTEAFF
DNA: TGCGCCAGCAGCCAAGTTCAGGATCCGGTGGGGACTGAAGCTTTCTTT

J: TRBJ2-1
V: TRBV7-9
D: TRBD2
length: 14
size: .
CDR3: CASSSGTSDNEQFF
DNA: TGTGCCAGCAGCTCCGGGACTAGCGACAATGAGCAGTTCTTC

J: TRBJ1-1
V: TRBV28
D: TRBD1
length: 16
size: few
CDR3: CASRFAGQGRNTEAFF
DNA: TGTGCCAGCAGGTTTGCAGGACAGGGAAGGAACACTGAAGCTTTCTTT

J: TRBJ2-5
V: TRBV4-2
D: .
length: 15
size: many
CDR3: CASSQGPARGETQYF
DNA: TGTGCCAGCAGCCAAGGCCCAGCCCGAGGGGAGACCCAGTACTTC

J: TRBJ2-7
V: TRBV28
D: .
length: 14
size: .
CDR3: CASREAGHSYEQYF
DNA: TGTGCCAGCAGAGAAGCGGGACACTCCTACGAGCAGTACTTC

J: TRBJ2-3
V: TRBV28
D: TRBD2
length: 17
size: .
CDR3: CASSFIRFGTRANTQYF
DNA: TGTGCCAGCAGTTTTATCCGGTTCGGGACTAGGGCAAATACGCAGTATTTT

J: TRBJ2-7
V: TRBV2
D: .
length: 12
size: many
CDR3: CASGDRLHEQYF
DNA: TGTGCCAGCGGCGACAGGTTACACGAGCAGTACTTC

J: TRBJ2-4
V: TRBV4-1
D: .
length: 16
size: many
CDR3: CASSQGSDLAKNIQYF
DNA: TGCGCCAGCAGCCAAGGGTCCGACCTAGCCAAAAACATTCAGTACTTC

J: TRBJ1-2
V: TRBV12-3/TRBV12-4
D: TRBD1
length: 13
size: many
CDR3: CASSDRADYGYTF
DNA: TGTGCCAGCTCGGACAGGGCCGACTATGGCTACACCTTC

J: TRBJ1-2
V: TRBV2
D: .
length: 12
size: few
CDR3: CASWGGSYGYTF
DNA: TGTGCCAGTTGGGGGGGGAGTTACGGCTACACCTTC

J: TRBJ2-7
V: TRBV5-5
D: TRBD1
length: 14
size: .
CDR3: CASSPQGVNYEQYF
DNA: TGTGCCAGCAGCCCACAGGGGGTCAACTACGAGCAGTACTTC

J: TRBJ2-3
V: TRBV12-3/TRBV12-4
D: .
length: 13
size: .
CDR3: CASSPSGTDTQYF
DNA: TGTGCCAGCAGTCCCAGCGGCACAGATACGCAGTATTTT

J: TRBJ2-3
V: TRBV28
D: .
length: 14
size: many
CDR3: CASSLYGGTDTQYF
DNA: TGTGCCAGCAGTTTATACGGCGGGACAGATACGCAGTATTTT

J: TRBJ2-5
V: TRBV28
D: .
length: 13
size: .
CDR3: CASSFPTRETQYF
DNA: TGTGCCAGCAGTTTCCCCACTCGCGAGACCCAGTACTTC

J: TRBJ2-5
V: TRBV29-1
D: .
length: 12
size: many
CDR3: CSVGQQQETQYF
DNA: TGCAGCGTTGGTCAACAACAAGAGACCCAGTACTTC

J: TRBJ2-1
V: TRBV15
D: .
length: 14
size: few
CDR3: CATSRGEREYGKFF
DNA: TGTGCCACCAGCAGAGGGGAACGGGAGTATGGAAAGTTCTTC

J: TRBJ2-2
V: TRBV7-2
D: .
length: 13
size: many
CDR3: CASSPRAGGELFF
DNA: TGTGCCAGCAGCCCCAGGGCGGGAGGGGAGCTGTTTTTT

J: TRBJ1-4
V: TRBV5-1
D: TRBD1
length: 15
size: .
CDR3: CASSLGTGDVEKLFF
DNA: TGCGCCAGCAGCTTGGGGACAGGGGATGTTGAAAAACTGTTTTTT

J: TRBJ2-2
V: TRBV7-2
D: .
length: 13
size: .
CDR3: CASSQGDPGELFF
DNA: TGTGCCAGCAGCCAAGGGGATCCCGGGGAGCTGTTTTTT

J: TRBJ2-7
V: TRBV20-1
D: TRBD2
length: 12
size: many
CDR3: CSAREREYEQYF
DNA: TGCAGTGCTAGAGAGCGGGAGTACGAGCAGTACTTC

J: TRBJ2-1
V: TRBV4-1
D: .
length: 16
size: few
CDR3: CASSQRETQAENEQFF
DNA: TGCGCCAGCAGCCAGAGAGAGACTCAGGCGGAGAATGAGCAGTTCTTC

J: TRBJ2-7
V: TRBV20-1
D: .
length: 11
size: few
CDR3: CSARSDYEQYF
DNA: TGCAGTGCTAGGTCGGACTACGAGCAGTACTTC

J: TRBJ1-1
V: TRBV6-2/TRBV6-3
D: .
length: 13
size: few
CDR3: CASSYPGPTEAFF
DNA: TGTGCCAGCAGTTACCCCGGGCCTACTGAAGCTTTCTTT

J: TRBJ2-5
V: TRBV7-7
D: .
length: 14
size: .
CDR3: CASSLSGMLEAQYF
DNA: TGTGCCAGCAGCTTATCAGGGATGCTAGAGGCCCAGTACTTC

J: TRBJ2-1
V: TRBV7-2
D: .
length: 13
size: few
CDR3: CASSDSPGNEQFF
DNA: TGTGCCAGCAGCGACAGTCCGGGCAATGAGCAGTTCTTC

J: TRBJ2-1
V: TRBV28
D: .
length: 17
size: many
CDR3: CASSPMVWLGPYNEQFF
DNA: TGTGCCAGCAGCCCCATGGTTTGGTTAGGACCCTACAATGAGCAGTTCTTC

J: TRBJ1-5
V: TRBV2
D: .
length: 16
size: many
CDR3: CASRGAGDYSNQPQHF
DNA: TGTGCCAGCAGAGGGGCAGGGGATTATAGCAATCAGCCCCAGCATTTT

J: TRBJ2-3
V: TRBV11-1
D: .
length: 15
size: many
CDR3: CASSLGFGYPDTQYF
DNA: TGTGCCAGCAGCTTGGGATTTGGGTACCCAGATACGCAGTATTTT

J: TRBJ2-3
V: TRBV7-2
D: .
length: 14
size: many
CDR3: CASSLVGLRDTQYF
DNA: TGTGCCAGCAGCCTCGTCGGGCTAAGAGATACGCAGTATTTT

J: TRBJ2-7
V: TRBV9
D: .
length: 12
size: medium-sized
CDR3: CASGQLPYEQYF
DNA: TGTGCCAGCGGACAGCTTCCTTACGAGCAGTACTTC

J: TRBJ2-1
V: TRBV29-1
D: TRBD2
length: 14
size: many
CDR3: CSVDGLAGGNEQFF
DNA: TGCAGCGTTGACGGCCTAGCGGGAGGGAATGAGCAGTTCTTC

J: TRBJ2-7
V: TRBV20-1
D: TRBD2
length: 15
size: few
CDR3: CSANPGTSGSYEQYF
DNA: TGCAGTGCTAATCCTGGGACTAGCGGGAGCTACGAGCAGTACTTC

J: TRBJ1-6
V: TRBV5-1
D: TRBD1
length: 15
size: few
CDR3: CASSEGQGANSPLHF
DNA: TGCGCCAGCAGCGAGGGACAGGGGGCAAATTCACCCCTCCACTTT

J: TRBJ2-4
V: TRBV20-1
D: .
length: 14
size: .
CDR3: CSAQKGTVQNIQYF
DNA: TGCAGTGCCCAGAAGGGGACGGTCCAAAACATTCAGTACTTC

J: TRBJ1-6
V: TRBV6-5
D: .
length: 15
size: few
CDR3: CASSYFGKGSSPLHF
DNA: TGTGCCAGCAGTTACTTTGGGAAGGGAAGTTCACCCCTCCACTTT

J: TRBJ2-7
V: TRBV25-1
D: TRBD1
length: 14
size: many
CDR3: CASSEGTGAYEQYF
DNA: TGTGCCAGCAGTGAGGGGACAGGGGCCTACGAGCAGTACTTC